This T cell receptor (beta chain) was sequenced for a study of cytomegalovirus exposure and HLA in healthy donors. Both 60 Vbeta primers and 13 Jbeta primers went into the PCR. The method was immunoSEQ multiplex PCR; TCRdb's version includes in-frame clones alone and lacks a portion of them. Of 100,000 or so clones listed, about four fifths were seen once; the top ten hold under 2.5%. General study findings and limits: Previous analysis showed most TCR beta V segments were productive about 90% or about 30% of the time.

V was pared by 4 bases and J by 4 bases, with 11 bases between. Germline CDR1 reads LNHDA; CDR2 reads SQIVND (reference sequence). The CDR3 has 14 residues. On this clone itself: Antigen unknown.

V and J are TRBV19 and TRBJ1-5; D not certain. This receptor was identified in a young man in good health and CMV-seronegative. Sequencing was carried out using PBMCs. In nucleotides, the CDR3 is TGTGCCAGTAGTAGGAACGGAGTAAATCAGCCCCAGCATTTT. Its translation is CASSRNGVNQPQHF. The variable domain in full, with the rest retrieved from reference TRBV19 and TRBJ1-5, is DGGITQSPKYLFRKEGQNVTLSCEQNLNHDAMYWYRQDPGQGLRLIYYSQIVNDFQKGDIAEGYSVSREKKESFPLTVTSAQKNPTAFYLCASSRNGVNQPQHFGDGTRLSIL.